What follows are 18 T cell receptor beta chains derived from one specimen sequenced in a study of T cell responses to AZD1222 COVID-19 vaccine. Sequenced by immunoSEQ multiplex PCR; TCRdb stores in-frame clones only, minus some. The profile shows 200,000 or so clones, approximately 94% of them singletons. Sequenced material: peripheral blood, taken 28 days after the second AZD1222 dose. The receptors here all came from an adult who received the AZD1222 COVID-19 vaccine.

The chain is built from TRBV30 and TRBJ1-2; 9 bases line up with TRBD1. CDR3 length equals 15 residues. CDR1 and CDR2 (germline): GTSNPN, SVGIG (reference sequence). Trimming removed 0 bases from V and 7 bases from J; junction bases left unmatched: 9. The CDR3 loop reads CAWSVRKGQGLGYTF. The CDR3 nucleotides read TGTGCCTGGAGTGTAAGGAAGGGACAGGGTCTTGGCTACACCTTC.

V is TRBV5-1 and J is TRBJ2-7; D remains ambiguous. Trimming removed 4 bases at V and 8 bases at J, with 16 bases between. The germline gives CDR1 SGHRS, CDR2 YFSETQ. The length of the CDR3 is 13 residues. The DNA of the CDR3 is TGCGCCAGCAGCCAGCCACCCGAAATTCAGCAGTACTTC. Amino acids: CASSQPPEIQQYF.

The chain has TRBV4-1 and TRBJ1-5; possible D gene TRBD1, 5 bases. This CDR3 is 15 amino acids long. Trimming removed 4 bases from V and 0 bases from J, with 10 bases in between. Germline V gives CDR1 MGHRA, CDR2 YSYEKL. CDR3 in amino acids: CASSLRDFSNQPQHF. DNA of the CDR3: TGCGCCAGCAGCCTCCGGGACTTTAGCAATCAGCCCCAGCATTTT.

V and J are TRBV19 and TRBJ1-6, with D possibly matching TRBD1 (6 bases). CDR3 length equals 13 residues. Germline assignment: CDR1 LNHDA and CDR2 SQIVND (reference sequence). Between the trimmed V and J ends, which lost 5 bases and 7 bases, there was a span of 9 bases. CDR3 nucleotide sequence: TGTGCCAGTAGTGGACAGTCCAATTCACCCCTCCACTTT. It is translated as CASSGQSNSPLHF.

The rearrangement links TRBV6-2 or TRBV6-3 to TRBJ2-7; D may be TRBD2 (5 bases). Deletions cut 0 bases from V and 2 bases from J, with 5 bases between. The CDR3 has 13 residues. Per the germline V gene, CDR1 is MNHEY and CDR2 is SVGEGT. CDR3 in amino acids: CASSYSGTYEQYF. The CDR3 bases are TGTGCCAGCAGTTACTCCGGGACCTACGAGCAGTACTTC.

This chain uses TRBV6-5 with TRBJ1-2; no clear D. Germline loops: CDR1 MNHEY, CDR2 SVGAGI. The CDR3 consists of 14 residues. V was pared by 0 bases and J by 4 bases, with 9 bases between. The CDR3 is CASSYSPGAYGYTF. The CDR3 region has the DNA TGTGCCAGCAGTTACTCGCCAGGCGCCTATGGCTACACCTTC.

CDR3 sequence reads: CASSLVIGQGLKDGYTF. Written as DNA, the CDR3 is TGCGCCAGCAGCTTGGTAATCGGGCAGGGCCTAAAGGATGGCTACACCTTC. This chain joins TRBV5-1 and TRBJ1-2; D perhaps matches TRBD1 (5 bases). Per the germline V gene, CDR1 is SGHRS and CDR2 is YFSETQ. The CDR3 runs to 17 residues. Trimming cost V 0 bases and J 6 bases, with 21 bases left between them.

This clone appeared a single time. The V gene is TRBV5-1, the J gene TRBJ2-7; possible D gene TRBD1, 6 bases. The V and J ends lost 5 bases and 8 bases respectively, with 14 bases between them. CDR3 length: 12 residues. CDR1 is SGHRS, CDR2 YFSETQ, per germline. CDR3 sequence (DNA): TGCGCCAGCAGACAAACAGGGTCACAGCAGTACTTC. Translating gives CASRQTGSQQYF.

This clone has only a few counts. The V gene is TRBV7-2, the J gene TRBJ2-1, with D unresolved. Germline loops: CDR1 SGHTA, CDR2 FQGNSA. This CDR3 contains 13 residues. V was trimmed by 4 bases and J by 4 bases, leaving 8 bases between them. The CDR3 bases are TGTGCCAGCAGCTCGACCTCATACAATGAGCAGTTCTTC. It encodes CASSSTSYNEQFF. Filled out from reference TRBV7-2 and TRBJ2-1, the complete variable domain reads GAGVSQSPSNKVTEKGKDVELRCDPISGHTALYWYRQSLGQGLEFLIYFQGNSAPDKSGLPSDRFSAERTGGSVSTLTIQRTQQEDSAVYLCASSSTSYNEQFFGPGTRLTVL.

The gene calls are TRBV6-5 and TRBJ2-7; D possibly matches TRBD1 or TRBD2 (6 bases each). This CDR3 has 15 residues. Per the germline V gene, CDR1 is MNHEY and CDR2 is SVGAGI. The V end was cut by 6 bases, the J end by 3 bases, with 18 bases between. The CDR3 loop reads CASRRQAGTFYEQYF. CDR3 nucleotide sequence: TGTGCCAGCAGAAGACAGGCCGGGACTTTCTACGAGCAGTACTTC.

The chain employs TRBV7-3 and TRBJ2-1, with 7 bases lining up with TRBD1. The CDR3 runs 15 residues. Germline V gives CDR1 SGHTA, CDR2 FQGTGA. The trim removed 5 bases at V and 0 bases at J, leaving 4 bases unmatched. CDR3 loop: CASSPGQFSYNEQFF. The CDR3, as DNA: TGTGCCAGCAGCCCGGGACAGTTCTCCTACAATGAGCAGTTCTTC.

This clone was observed a handful of times. V is TRBV11-1 and J is TRBJ2-1, with D uncertain. Germline values: CDR1 SGHAT, CDR2 FQDESV (reference sequence). The CDR3 is 13 residues long. The V end was cut by 5 bases, the J end by 2 bases, with 7 bases between. The CDR3 bases are TGTGCCAGCAGCCTATCGGCCTACAATGAGCAGTTCTTC. Its translation: CASSLSAYNEQFF.

This chain links TRBV28 with TRBJ1-3; D might be TRBD1 (5 bases). The V gene lost 5 bases and the J gene lost 0 bases, with 8 bases spanning the gap. The CDR3 totals 14 residues. CDR1 MDHEN and CDR2 SYDVKM come from the germline V gene. The CDR3 loop reads CASSLQVSGNTIYF. In nucleotides, the CDR3 is TGTGCCAGCAGTCTACAGGTCTCTGGAAACACCATATATTTT.

This clone showed up just once. The V gene is TRBV6-5, the J gene TRBJ2-7; TRBD2 is a possible D gene (5 bases). The CDR3 covers 12 residues. Germline loops: CDR1 MNHEY, CDR2 SVGAGI. Trimming cost V 4 bases and J 6 bases, with 10 bases left between them. CDR3 bases: TGTGCCAGCAGTTTTGAGGGTAGCGAGCAGTACTTC. Protein: CASSFEGSEQYF.

This clone was observed once. The chain has TRBV2 and TRBJ1-5, with D hard to call. Trimming cost V 7 bases and J 3 bases, with 10 bases left between them. The germline V gene encodes CDR1 SNHLY and CDR2 FYNNEI. The CDR3 has 13 amino acids. The CDR3 bases are TGTGCCAGCAACCCGGTGCCCAATCAGCCCCAGCATTTT. Translated: CASNPVPNQPQHF.

J is TRBJ2-1 and V is TRBV5-1; a weak D match, TRBD1 (6 bases). Trimming shortened V by 1 base and J by 7 bases, and 15 bases separated the two germline ends. The CDR3 length is 15 residues. The germline CDR1 and CDR2 sequences are SGHRS and YFSETQ. CDR3 in amino acids: CASSLTGSERNEQFF. The DNA of the CDR3 is TGCGCCAGCAGCTTGACAGGGAGCGAGAGGAATGAGCAGTTCTTC.

J is TRBJ1-1 and V is TRBV4-3; TRBD1 might be the D (6 bases). Deletions cut 0 bases from V and 2 bases from J, with 7 bases between. The CDR3 loop spans 14 amino acids. The germline V gene has CDR1 LGHNA and CDR2 YSLEER. The DNA of the CDR3 is TGCGCCAGCAGCCAAGAACAGGGTAACACTGAAGCTTTCTTT. This codes for CASSQEQGNTEAFF.

As concerns this clone: The same CDR3 can be traced to other DNA sequences in this sample. The chain carries TRBV28 and TRBJ2-6; TRBD2 is a possible D gene (5 bases). CDR3 length: 15 residues. Germline V gene data show CDR1 as MDHEN and CDR2 as SYDVKM. The ends were cut back, 1 base at V and 2 bases at J, with 6 bases in the middle. Written as DNA, the CDR3 is TGTGCCAGCAGTTTATCGGGGACTGGGGCCAACGTCCTGACTTTC. Amino acid sequence: CASSLSGTGANVLTF.